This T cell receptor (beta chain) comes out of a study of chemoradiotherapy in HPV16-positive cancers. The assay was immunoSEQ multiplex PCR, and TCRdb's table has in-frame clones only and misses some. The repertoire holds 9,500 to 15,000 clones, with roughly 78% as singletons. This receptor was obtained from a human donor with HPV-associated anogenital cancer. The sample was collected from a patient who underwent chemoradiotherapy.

CDR3 in DNA: TGTGCCAGCAGCTTAGATGCGGGGGGGCCGCGAGAGCAGTACTTC. It translates to CASSLDAGGPREQYF. The chain joins TRBV7-2 to TRBJ2-7, with 9 bases fitting TRBD2. The CDR3 covers 15 residues. CDR1 is SGHTA, CDR2 FQGNSA, per germline. V was pared by 1 base and J by 7 bases, with 8 bases of the junction left unmatched.